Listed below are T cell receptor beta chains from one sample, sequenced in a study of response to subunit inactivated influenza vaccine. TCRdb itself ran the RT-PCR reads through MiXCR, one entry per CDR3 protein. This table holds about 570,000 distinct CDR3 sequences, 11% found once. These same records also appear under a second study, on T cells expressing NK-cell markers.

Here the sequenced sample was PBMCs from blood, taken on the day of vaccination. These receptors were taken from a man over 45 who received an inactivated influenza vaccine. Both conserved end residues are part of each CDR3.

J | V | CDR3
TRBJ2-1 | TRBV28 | CASSSLGERGVNEQFF
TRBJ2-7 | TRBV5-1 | CASTPGVWSYEQYF
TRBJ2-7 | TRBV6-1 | CASTGTDTYEQYF
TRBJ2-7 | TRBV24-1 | CATSDAGQGAGEQYF
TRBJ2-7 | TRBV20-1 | CSARDAGYEQYF
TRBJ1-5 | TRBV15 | CATSQGSNQPQHF
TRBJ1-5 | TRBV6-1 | CASRTGDQPQHF
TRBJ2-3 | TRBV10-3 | CAIRQDTHTDTQYF
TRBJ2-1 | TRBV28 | CASRPMDSSYNEQFF
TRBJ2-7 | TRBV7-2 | CASSMGFYEQYF
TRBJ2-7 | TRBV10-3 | CAISAPPGLAGGLEQYF
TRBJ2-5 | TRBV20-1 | CSARDWLAEETQYF
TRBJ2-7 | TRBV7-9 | CASSLVRGLKLYEQYF
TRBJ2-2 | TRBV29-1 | CSVRLAANTGELFF
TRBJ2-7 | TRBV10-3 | CAISDRQGYEQYF
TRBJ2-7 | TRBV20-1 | CSARLSSYEQYF
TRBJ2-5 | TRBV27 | CASTGREETQYF
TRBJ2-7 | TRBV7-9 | CASSPLGQGGFYEQYF
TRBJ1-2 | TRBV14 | CASSQDMTAYGYTF
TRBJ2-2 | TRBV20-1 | CSARDYLAGANTGELFF
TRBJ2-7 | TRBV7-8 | CASTRDESYEQYF
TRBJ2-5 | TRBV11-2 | CASSLGLISGETQYF
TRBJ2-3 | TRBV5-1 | CASSLVAGGSTDTQYF
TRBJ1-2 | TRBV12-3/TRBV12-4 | CASSPTGQGALGYTF
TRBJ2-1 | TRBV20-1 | CSARVRRQGGDNEQFF